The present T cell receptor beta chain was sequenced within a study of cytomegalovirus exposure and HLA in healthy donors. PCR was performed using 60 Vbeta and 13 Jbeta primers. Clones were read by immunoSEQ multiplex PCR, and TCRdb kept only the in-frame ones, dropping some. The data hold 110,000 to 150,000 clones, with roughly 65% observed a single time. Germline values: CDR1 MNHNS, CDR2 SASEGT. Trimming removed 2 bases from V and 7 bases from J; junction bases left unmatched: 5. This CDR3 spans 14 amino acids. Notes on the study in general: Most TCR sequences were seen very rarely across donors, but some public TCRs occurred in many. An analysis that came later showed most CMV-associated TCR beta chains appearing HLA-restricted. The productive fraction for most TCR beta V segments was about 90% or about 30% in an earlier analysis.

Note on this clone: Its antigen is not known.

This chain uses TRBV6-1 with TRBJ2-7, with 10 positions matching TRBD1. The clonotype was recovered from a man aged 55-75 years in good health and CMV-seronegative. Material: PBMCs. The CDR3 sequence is CASSERTGGREQYF. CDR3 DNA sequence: TGTGCCAGCAGTGAACGGACAGGGGGTCGGGAGCAGTACTTC.